Listed below are T cell receptor beta chains from one sample, sequenced in a study of T cells in Graves' hyperthyroidism and ophthalmopathy. Each CDR3 protein is one row after TCRdb ran MiXCR on the multiplex PCR reads. The repertoire holds roughly 800,000 distinct CDR3 sequences, over 35% seen once, with 7.5% to 9.5% in the top ten. Sequencing used blood. The receptor source for this set is a man between 18 and 29 years old with Graves' hyperthyroidism. Both conserved end residues are part of each CDR3. A D gene is named only where the DNA matches it firmly. Not all rows give a size; the values are once, few, many and, for expanded clones, a class.

DNA | CDR3 | V | D | J | size
TGTGCCACCAGCAGAGAGGTTTTGGGCACTGAAGCTTTCTTT | CATSREVLGTEAFF | TRBV15 | NA | TRBJ1-1 | many
TGTGCCAGCAGCTCGGAACCAACCTCTAACTATGGCTACACCTTC | CASSSEPTSNYGYTF | TRBV7-9 | NA | TRBJ1-2 | many
TGCGCCAGCAGGCTCGTCACAGGTGAAGAGACCCAGTACTTC | CASRLVTGEETQYF | TRBV4-1 | NA | TRBJ2-5 | NA
TGTGCCAGCAGCTTGGAAGCGGGAGGGGAAAAGACCCAGTACTTC | CASSLEAGGEKTQYF | TRBV11-2 | TRBD2 | TRBJ2-5 | NA
TGCGCCAGCAGCTTTGGGGGTTTCTCTGAAGCTTTCTTT | CASSFGGFSEAFF | TRBV5-1 | NA | TRBJ1-1 | NA
TGTGCCAGCAGCGTAGGTGCCGGGAATGAGCAGTACTTC | CASSVGAGNEQYF | TRBV9 | NA | TRBJ2-7 | NA
TGTGCCAGCAGCCCTGAGGACAGTTTCTACGAGCAGTACTTC | CASSPEDSFYEQYF | TRBV9 | NA | TRBJ2-7 | few
TGTGCCAGCAGGAGAAACACCATATATTTT | CASRRNTIYF | TRBV12-3/TRBV12-4 | NA | TRBJ1-3 | many
TGCAGTGCTAGAGAGGGCAGGGCCCTCTGGGGCTACACCTTC | CSAREGRALWGYTF | TRBV20-1 | NA | TRBJ1-2 | NA
TGTGCCAGCAGCGTAGAACAGGGAGGCGAGACCCAGTACTTC | CASSVEQGGETQYF | TRBV9 | NA | TRBJ2-5 | NA
TGTGCCAGCTCGCGTGAGGGGATGAATTCACCCCTCCACTTT | CASSREGMNSPLHF | TRBV11-2 | NA | TRBJ1-6 | NA
TGTGCCAGCAGCGCAACAGGACTAGCGGGGGGGCACGAGACCCAGTACTTC | CASSATGLAGGHETQYF | TRBV25-1 | TRBD2 | TRBJ2-5 | NA
TGCAGCGTTGGGGGCGCTCCACTCACTAGCACAGATACGCAGTATTTT | CSVGGAPLTSTDTQYF | TRBV29-1 | NA | TRBJ2-3 | NA
TGTGCCAGCAGTGATCCAGGGGGCATTGACACCGGGGAGCTGTTTTTT | CASSDPGGIDTGELFF | TRBV2 | TRBD1 | TRBJ2-2 | NA
TGTGCCAGCAGTGAAGAAGGGGTGTTGGCTAGCGGAACCTACGAGCAGTACTTC | CASSEEGVLASGTYEQYF | TRBV9 | TRBD2 | TRBJ2-7 | NA
TGCAGTGCTAGACCCGGAGGCACAGATACGCAGTATTTT | CSARPGGTDTQYF | TRBV20-1 | NA | TRBJ2-3 | NA
TGCAGCGTTGAAGGTTTGGGCAGGACTAGCGCAGGGGCCCAGTACTTC | CSVEGLGRTSAGAQYF | TRBV29-1 | TRBD2 | TRBJ2-5 | many
TGTGCCAGCAGCCTGTCGGGACAGATAAATTCACCCCTCCACTTT | CASSLSGQINSPLHF | TRBV7-2 | TRBD1 | TRBJ1-6 | many
TGTGCCACCAGTTCAGAGAATTCACCCCTCCACTTT | CATSSENSPLHF | TRBV15 | NA | TRBJ1-6 | many
TGCGCCAGCAGCTTAATTAGAGACTACGAGCAGTACTTC | CASSLIRDYEQYF | TRBV4-1 | NA | TRBJ2-7 | few
TGTGCTAGTGGTCCCTACGAGGGGGACTACGAGCAGTACTTC | CASGPYEGDYEQYF | TRBV12-5 | NA | TRBJ2-7 | NA
TGTGCCAGCAGCTTGGCCGGGACAGGGGCCGGCTACGAGCAGTACTTC | CASSLAGTGAGYEQYF | TRBV5-4 | TRBD1 | TRBJ2-7 | few
TGTGCCTTGGGACAGGGAACTAACTATGGCTACACCTTC | CALGQGTNYGYTF | TRBV10-3 | TRBD1 | TRBJ1-2 | NA
TGTGCCAGTAGTATCTGGACAGGAGGCAATCAGCCCCAGCATTTT | CASSIWTGGNQPQHF | TRBV19 | TRBD1 | TRBJ1-5 | many
TGTGCCAGCACCCCCGGACAGATCGGCCAGCCCCAGCATTTT | CASTPGQIGQPQHF | TRBV12-3/TRBV12-4 | NA | TRBJ1-5 | few
TGTGCCAGCATCGGACTAGCCCAAGAGACCCAGTACTTC | CASIGLAQETQYF | TRBV7-8 | TRBD2 | TRBJ2-5 | many
TGTGCCAGCAGTGCCGGACCCCGGGAGTACTTC | CASSAGPREYF | TRBV2 | NA | TRBJ2-7 | many
TGTGCCAGCAGTGCACAGGGAGGGCAGAACACTGAAGCTTTCTTT | CASSAQGGQNTEAFF | TRBV2 | NA | TRBJ1-1 | once
TGTGCCAGCAGTGAAGAGAAGTACAGGGGCCACGAGCAGTACTTC | CASSEEKYRGHEQYF | TRBV6-6 | TRBD1 | TRBJ2-7 | NA
TGTGCCAGCAGCTTTAGCGGGGTCGAGCAGTACTTC | CASSFSGVEQYF | TRBV5-4 | TRBD2 | TRBJ2-7 | NA
TGTGCCAGCGGGGGACTGGGCGGTGACTACGAGCAGTACTTC | CASGGLGGDYEQYF | TRBV2 | NA | TRBJ2-7 | NA
TGTGCCAGCAGACTTGGGACGGGGAACACTGAAGCTTTCTTT | CASRLGTGNTEAFF | TRBV12-3/TRBV12-4 | NA | TRBJ1-1 | few